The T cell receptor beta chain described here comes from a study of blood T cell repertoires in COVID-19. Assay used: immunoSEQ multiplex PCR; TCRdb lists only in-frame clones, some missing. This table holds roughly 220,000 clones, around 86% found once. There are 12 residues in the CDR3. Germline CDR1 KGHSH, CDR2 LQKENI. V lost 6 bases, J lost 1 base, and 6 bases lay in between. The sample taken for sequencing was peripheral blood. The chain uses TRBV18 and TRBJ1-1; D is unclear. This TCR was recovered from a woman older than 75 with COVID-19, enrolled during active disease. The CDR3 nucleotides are TGTGCCAGCTCCCGGGGGAACACTGAAGCTTTCTTT. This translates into CASSRGNTEAFF.